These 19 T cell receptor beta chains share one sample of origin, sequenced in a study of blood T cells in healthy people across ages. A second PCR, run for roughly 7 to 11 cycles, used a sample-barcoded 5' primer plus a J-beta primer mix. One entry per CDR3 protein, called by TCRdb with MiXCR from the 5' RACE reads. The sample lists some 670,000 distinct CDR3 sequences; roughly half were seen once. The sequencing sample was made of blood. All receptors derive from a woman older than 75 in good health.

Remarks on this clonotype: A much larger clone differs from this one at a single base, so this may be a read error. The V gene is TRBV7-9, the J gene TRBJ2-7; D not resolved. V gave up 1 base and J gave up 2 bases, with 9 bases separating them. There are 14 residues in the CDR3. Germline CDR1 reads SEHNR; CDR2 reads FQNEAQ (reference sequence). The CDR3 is CASSLVGVPYEQYF. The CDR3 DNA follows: TGTGCCAGCAGCTTAGTTGGGGTCCCCTACGAGCAGTACTTC.

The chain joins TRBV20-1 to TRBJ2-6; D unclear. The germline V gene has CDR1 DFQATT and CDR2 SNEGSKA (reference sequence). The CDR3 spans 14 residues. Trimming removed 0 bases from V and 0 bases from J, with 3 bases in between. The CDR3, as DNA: TGCAGTGCTAGAGATCGCTCTGGGGCCAACGTCCTGACTTTC. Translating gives CSARDRSGANVLTF.

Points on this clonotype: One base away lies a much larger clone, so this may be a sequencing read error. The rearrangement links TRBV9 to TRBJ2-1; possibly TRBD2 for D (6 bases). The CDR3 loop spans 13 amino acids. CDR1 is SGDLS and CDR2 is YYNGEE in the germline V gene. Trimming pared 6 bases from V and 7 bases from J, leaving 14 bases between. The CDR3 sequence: CASNAGPTNEQFF. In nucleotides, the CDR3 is TGTGCCAGCAACGCGGGGCCTACAAATGAGCAGTTCTTC.

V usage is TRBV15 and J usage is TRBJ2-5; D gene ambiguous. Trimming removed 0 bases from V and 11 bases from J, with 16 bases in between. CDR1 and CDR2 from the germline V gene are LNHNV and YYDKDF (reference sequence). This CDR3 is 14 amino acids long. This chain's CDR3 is CATSRDLMSLGQYF. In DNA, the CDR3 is TGTGCCACCAGCAGAGACCTAATGAGTCTGGGGCAGTACTTC.

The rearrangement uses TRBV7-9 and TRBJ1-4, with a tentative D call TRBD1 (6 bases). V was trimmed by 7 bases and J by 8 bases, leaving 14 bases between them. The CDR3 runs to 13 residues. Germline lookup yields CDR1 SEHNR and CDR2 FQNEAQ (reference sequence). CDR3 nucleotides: TGTGCCAGCACCCCGGGGGGCCACGAAAAACTGTTTTTT. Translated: CASTPGGHEKLFF.

CDR3 region: CASIIPGGTAREANEQFF. The CDR3 coding sequence is TGTGCCAGCATCATTCCTGGGGGGACAGCGAGGGAGGCCAATGAGCAGTTCTTC. J is TRBJ2-1 and V is TRBV21-1; the table names TRBD1, a call not compared with the DNA. TRBV21-1 corresponds to a pseudogene. The CDR3 extends over 18 amino acids.

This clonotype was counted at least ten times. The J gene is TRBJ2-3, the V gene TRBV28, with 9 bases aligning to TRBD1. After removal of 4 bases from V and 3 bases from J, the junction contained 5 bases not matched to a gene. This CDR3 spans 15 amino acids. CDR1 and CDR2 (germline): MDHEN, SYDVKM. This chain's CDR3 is CASSSYRGRTDTQYF. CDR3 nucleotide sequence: TGTGCCAGCAGTTCATACAGGGGGCGGACAGATACGCAGTATTTT.

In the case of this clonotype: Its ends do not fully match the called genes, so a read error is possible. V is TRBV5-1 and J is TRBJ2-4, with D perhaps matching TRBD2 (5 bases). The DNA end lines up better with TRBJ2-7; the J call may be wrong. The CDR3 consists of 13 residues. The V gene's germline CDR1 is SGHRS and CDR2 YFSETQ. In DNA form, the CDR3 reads TGCGTCAGCAGCTCCCGCAGCGGATACGAGCAGTACTTC. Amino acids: CVSSSRSGYEQYF.

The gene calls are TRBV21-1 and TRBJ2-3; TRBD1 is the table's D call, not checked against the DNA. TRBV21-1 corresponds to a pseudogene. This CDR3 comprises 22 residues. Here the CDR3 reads CASSKDVRTRTITSRGTDTQYF. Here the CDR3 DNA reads TGTGCCAGCAGCAAAGATGTGAGGACTAGAACTATCACTTCCCGGGGCACAGATACGCAGTATTTT.

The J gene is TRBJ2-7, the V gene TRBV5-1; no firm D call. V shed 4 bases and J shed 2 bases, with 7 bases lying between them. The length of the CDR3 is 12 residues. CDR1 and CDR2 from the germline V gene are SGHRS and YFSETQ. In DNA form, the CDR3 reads TGCGCCAGCAGCATAACCACCTACGAGCAGTACTTC. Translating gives CASSITTYEQYF.

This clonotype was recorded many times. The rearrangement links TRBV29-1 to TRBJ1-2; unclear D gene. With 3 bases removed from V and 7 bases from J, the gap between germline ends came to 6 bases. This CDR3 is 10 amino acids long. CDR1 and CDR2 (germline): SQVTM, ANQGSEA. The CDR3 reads CSVDSFGYTF. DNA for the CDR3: TGCAGCGTTGATTCGTTTGGCTACACCTTC.

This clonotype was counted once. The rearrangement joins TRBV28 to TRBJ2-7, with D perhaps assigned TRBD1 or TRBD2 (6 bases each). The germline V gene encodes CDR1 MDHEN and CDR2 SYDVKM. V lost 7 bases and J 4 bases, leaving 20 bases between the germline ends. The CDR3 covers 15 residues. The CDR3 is CASTPLRGAPYEQYF. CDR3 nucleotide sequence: TGTGCCAGCACCCCGTTAAGGGGGGCTCCTTACGAGCAGTACTTC.

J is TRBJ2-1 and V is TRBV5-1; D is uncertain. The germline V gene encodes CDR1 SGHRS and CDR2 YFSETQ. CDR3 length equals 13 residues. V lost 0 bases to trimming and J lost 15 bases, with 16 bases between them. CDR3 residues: CASSLGAGLTPFF. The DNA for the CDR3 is TGCGCCAGCAGCTTGGGGGCCGGTTTGACTCCGTTCTTC.

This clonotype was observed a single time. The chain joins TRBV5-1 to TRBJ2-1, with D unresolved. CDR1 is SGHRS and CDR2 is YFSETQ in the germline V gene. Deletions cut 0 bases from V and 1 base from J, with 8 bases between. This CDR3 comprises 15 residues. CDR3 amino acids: CASSLGAVSYNEQFF. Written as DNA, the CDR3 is TGCGCCAGCAGCTTGGGGGCGGTTTCCTACAATGAGCAGTTCTTC.

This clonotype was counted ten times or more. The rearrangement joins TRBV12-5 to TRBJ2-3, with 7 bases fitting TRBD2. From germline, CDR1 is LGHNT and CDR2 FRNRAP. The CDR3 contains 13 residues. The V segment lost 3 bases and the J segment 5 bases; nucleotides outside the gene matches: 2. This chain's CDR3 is CASGFGGGDTQYF. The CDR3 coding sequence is TGTGCTAGTGGTTTTGGGGGGGGAGATACGCAGTATTTT. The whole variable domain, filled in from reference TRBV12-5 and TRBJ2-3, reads DARVTQTPRHKVTEMGQEVTMRCQPILGHNTVFWYRQTMMQGLELLAYFRNRAPLDDSGMPKDRFSAEMPDATLATLKIQPSEPRDSAVYFCASGFGGGDTQYFGPGTRLTVL.

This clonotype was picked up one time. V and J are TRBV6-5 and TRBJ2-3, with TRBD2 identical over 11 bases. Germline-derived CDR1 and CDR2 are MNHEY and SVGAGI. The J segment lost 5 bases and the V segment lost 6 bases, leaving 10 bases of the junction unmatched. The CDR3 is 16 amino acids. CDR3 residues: CASREISGGVKDTQYF. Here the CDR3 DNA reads TGTGCCAGCAGAGAGATTAGCGGGGGGGTAAAAGATACGCAGTATTTT.

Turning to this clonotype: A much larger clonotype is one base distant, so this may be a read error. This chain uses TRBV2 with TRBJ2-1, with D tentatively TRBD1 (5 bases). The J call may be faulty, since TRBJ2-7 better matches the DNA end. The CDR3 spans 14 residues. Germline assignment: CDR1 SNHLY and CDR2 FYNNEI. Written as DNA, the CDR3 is TGTGCCAGCCCGACAGAGAGCTCCTACAATGAGCAGTACTTC. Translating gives CASPTESSYNEQYF.

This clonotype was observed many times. CDR3 sequence (DNA): TGTGCCAGCAGAATGACAGGGGGAGTGAACGAGCAGTACTTC. It is translated as CASRMTGGVNEQYF. The rearrangement joins TRBV12-3 or TRBV12-4 to TRBJ2-7, with 9 bases identical to TRBD1. V was clipped by 6 bases and J by 5 bases; unmatched bases: 8. This CDR3 is built from 14 residues.

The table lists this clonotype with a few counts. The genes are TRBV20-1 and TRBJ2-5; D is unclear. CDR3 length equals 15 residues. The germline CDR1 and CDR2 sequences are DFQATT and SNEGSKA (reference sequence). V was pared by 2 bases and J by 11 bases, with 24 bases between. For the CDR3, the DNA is TGCAGTGCTAGACCTGTTCGAGTCGTGAAAAATGAGCAGTACTTC. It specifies CSARPVRVVKNEQYF.